One sample yielded the 20 T cell receptor beta chains listed below, sequenced in a study of identifying expanded T cells in peripheral blood (dated by TCRdb to the late 2010s). Libraries came from the immunoSEQ multiplex PCR assay. TCRdb obtained this table from immuneACCESS and retained in-frame rearrangements with V and J assigned. These tables miss some clones; where compared with another copy, unresolved V genes account for less than half of the shortfall, and the remainder is unexplained. In all, the sample holds under 100,000 clones, and roughly 89% of those were seen once. The ten largest clones represent approximately 7% of the sample. The sample was blood. The receptors were gathered from a person aged 18 to 70 in good health.

The chain is built from TRBV9 and TRBJ2-7; D possibly uses TRBD1 or TRBD2 (6 bases each). CDR1 is SGDLS, CDR2 YYNGEE, per germline. The V end was cut by 0 bases, the J end by 6 bases, with 10 bases between. The CDR3 is made up of 13 amino acids. The CDR3 bases are TGTGCCAGCAGCGTAGAGTGGGGGGCCGAGCAGTACTTC. Translation: CASSVEWGAEQYF.

The CDR3 here is CASSLRRGNTEAFF. The CDR3 DNA is TGTGCCAGCAGCTTAAGGAGGGGGAACACTGAAGCTTTCTTT. The chain combines TRBV7-6 with TRBJ1-1; perhaps TRBD1 as D (5 bases). Germline lookup yields CDR1 SGHVS and CDR2 FNYEAQ. Trimming shortened V by 2 bases and J by 1 base, and 8 bases separated the two germline ends. CDR3 size: 14 residues.

The chain carries TRBV7-2 and TRBJ1-6, with TRBD1 matching over 7 bases. Germline V gene data show CDR1 as SGHTA and CDR2 as FQGNSA. CDR3 length equals 15 residues. V dropped 5 bases and J dropped 8; count of bases not matched to a gene: 9. As DNA, the CDR3 is TGTGCCAGCAGCCAGCAGGGGGGGGCGTATTCACCCCTCCACTTT. Its translation is CASSQQGGAYSPLHF.

Only one count was recorded for this clone. The chain links TRBV7-9 to TRBJ2-7; 12 bases fit TRBD1. Looked up from germline, CDR1 is SEHNR and CDR2 is FQNEAQ (reference sequence). V was clipped by 6 bases and J by 6 bases; unmatched bases: 12. The CDR3 extends over 16 amino acids. CDR3: CASSRGQGALSREQYF. The CDR3 DNA sequence: TGTGCCAGCAGTAGGGGACAGGGGGCTTTGTCACGCGAGCAGTACTTC.

The rearrangement joins TRBV7-2 to TRBJ1-5; unclear D gene. V shed 5 bases and J shed 0 bases, with 11 bases lying between them. This CDR3 contains 15 residues. Per the germline V gene, CDR1 is SGHTA and CDR2 is FQGNSA. The chain's CDR3 is CASSPWGSSNQPQHF. The CDR3 nucleotides are TGTGCCAGCAGCCCTTGGGGTTCTAGCAATCAGCCCCAGCATTTT. The full variable domain, in which reference TRBV7-2 and TRBJ1-5 provide the parts outside the CDR3, is GAGVSQSPSNKVTEKGKDVELRCDPISGHTALYWYRQSLGQGLEFLIYFQGNSAPDKSGLPSDRFSAERTGGSVSTLTIQRTQQEDSAVYLCASSPWGSSNQPQHFGDGTRLSIL.

The gene calls are TRBV12-5 and TRBJ2-6, with unresolved D. The V gene's germline CDR1 is LGHNT and CDR2 FRNRAP. V was shortened by 0 bases and J by 2 bases, with 8 bases between the two germline ends. The CDR3 contains 16 residues. CDR3 sequence (DNA): TGTGCTAGTGGTTTGGTACTTAGGGCTGGGGCCAACGTCCTGACTTTC. Translation: CASGLVLRAGANVLTF. Full variable domain (remainder filled in from reference TRBV12-5 and TRBJ2-6): DARVTQTPRHKVTEMGQEVTMRCQPILGHNTVFWYRQTMMQGLELLAYFRNRAPLDDSGMPKDRFSAEMPDATLATLKIQPSEPRDSAVYFCASGLVLRAGANVLTFGAGSRLTVL.

This sequence joins TRBV18 and TRBJ1-2; D is possibly TRBD1 (5 bases). The CDR3 is 13 amino acids. Germline CDR1 KGHSH, CDR2 LQKENI. Trimming pared 3 bases from V and 8 bases from J, leaving 13 bases between. Here the CDR3 DNA reads TGTGCCAGCTCACCGGAGGGGCAAGGAGGCTACACCTTC. It yields the protein CASSPEGQGGYTF. The whole variable domain, remainder taken from reference TRBV18 and TRBJ1-2, is NAGVMQNPRHLVRRRGQEARLRCSPMKGHSHVYWYRQLPEEGLKFMVYLQKENIIDESGMPKERFSAEFPKEGPSILRIQQVVRGDSAAYFCASSPEGQGGYTFGSGTRLTVV.

The V and J genes are TRBV27 and TRBJ1-1; 8 bases are a match to TRBD1. CDR1 and CDR2 (germline): MNHEY, SMNVEV (reference sequence). This CDR3 comprises 15 residues. With 5 bases clipped from V and 1 base from J, the junction kept 6 bases outside the gene matches. CDR3 bases: TGTGCCAGCAGTCGGACAGGGCTGTCGAACACTGAAGCTTTCTTT. Translating it yields CASSRTGLSNTEAFF.

Only a few counts were recorded for this clone. This sequence joins TRBV5-1 and TRBJ2-3; maybe TRBD2 (6 bases). The V gene's germline CDR1 is SGHRS and CDR2 YFSETQ. This CDR3 is 14 amino acids long. V lost 0 bases to trimming and J lost 5 bases, with 10 bases between them. The CDR3 bases are TGCGCCAGCAGCTTGGGGGACGGGGGAGATACGCAGTATTTT. It translates to CASSLGDGGDTQYF. Looking up the rest from reference TRBV5-1 and TRBJ2-3 gives the full variable domain: KAGVTQTPRYLIKTRGQQVTLSCSPISGHRSVSWYQQTPGQGLQFLFEYFSETQRNKGNFPGRFSGRQFSNSRSEMNVSTLELGDSALYLCASSLGDGGDTQYFGPGTRLTVL.

This CDR3 reads CAWSIGGPSNQPQHF. CDR3 DNA sequence: TGTGCCTGGAGTATAGGGGGTCCGAGCAATCAGCCCCAGCATTTT. The chain is built from TRBV30 and TRBJ1-5, with D possibly TRBD1 on 6 matching bases. In germline, CDR1 is GTSNPN, CDR2 SVGIG (reference sequence). Trimming left V 2 bases short and J 1 base short, with 12 bases between. This CDR3 is 15 amino acids long.

This chain joins TRBV2 and TRBJ1-2; possible D gene TRBD1, 5 bases. Per the germline V gene, CDR1 is SNHLY and CDR2 is FYNNEI. This CDR3 contains 14 residues. Trimming removed 10 bases from V and 4 bases from J, with 19 bases in between. The CDR3 sequence is CAMEGGRASYGYTF. The CDR3 region has the DNA TGTGCCATGGAGGGAGGCAGGGCTTCCTATGGCTACACCTTC.

To note about this clone: The junction departs from germline at one end; a sequencing error may be responsible. The rearrangement links TRBV28 to TRBJ1-4, with D hard to call. The CDR3 is 8 amino acids. CDR1 MDHEN and CDR2 SYDVKM come from the germline V gene. CDR3 amino acids: CASGPGIF. CDR3 DNA: TGTGCCAGCGGACCGGGAATTTTT.

The rearrangement joins TRBV29-1 to TRBJ1-1, with TRBD1 matching 7 bases. V shed 7 bases, J shed 3 bases, and the junction held 11 bases outside the gene matches. In germline, CDR1 is SQVTM, CDR2 ANQGSEA. There are 14 residues in the CDR3. This CDR3 is CSARDSPWDTEAFF. CDR3 bases: TGCAGCGCTAGGGACAGCCCCTGGGACACTGAAGCTTTCTTT.

The chain uses TRBV12-5 and TRBJ1-5; TRBD1 might be the D (5 bases). Trimming pared 0 bases from V and 2 bases from J, leaving 20 bases between. Germline assignment: CDR1 LGHNT and CDR2 FRNRAP. CDR3 length: 19 residues. CDR3: CASGLVRGVGLAGNQPQHF. The CDR3, as DNA: TGTGCTAGTGGTTTGGTACGGGGGGTCGGGCTCGCGGGCAATCAGCCCCAGCATTTT.

The genes are TRBV19 and TRBJ1-5; 8 bases are shared with TRBD1. The CDR3 is 13 amino acids. Germline V gene lookup returns CDR1 LNHDA and CDR2 SQIVND (reference sequence). V lost 6 bases to trimming and J lost 7 bases; unmatched junction nucleotides: 5. For the CDR3, the DNA is TGTGCCAGTAGAGACAGGGGTGGGCAGCCCCAGCATTTT. This gives the protein CASRDRGGQPQHF.

The chain uses TRBV5-6 and TRBJ2-7; 7 positions match TRBD1. The CDR3 extends over 15 amino acids. Germline lookup yields CDR1 SGHDT and CDR2 YYEEEE. V shed 4 bases and J 0 bases; nucleotides not matched to a gene: 7. CDR3 in DNA: TGTGCCAGCAGCCAGACAGGGATCAGCTCCTACGAGCAGTACTTC. This encodes CASSQTGISSYEQYF.

This chain uses TRBV27 with TRBJ2-1; 11 bases map to TRBD2. Germline lookup yields CDR1 MNHEY and CDR2 SMNVEV (reference sequence). V lost 7 bases, J lost 5 bases, and 7 bases stayed unmatched. CDR3 length: 15 residues. This chain's CDR3 is CASMRELAGDNEQFF. In DNA form, the CDR3 reads TGTGCCAGCATGAGGGAACTAGCGGGAGACAATGAGCAGTTCTTC.

This chain connects TRBV5-1 to TRBJ2-1, with D unresolved. The CDR3 extends over 12 amino acids. Germline CDR1 reads SGHRS; CDR2 reads YFSETQ. V was shortened by 4 bases and J by 7 bases, with 9 bases between the two germline ends. The CDR3 bases are TGCGCCAGCAGCCTGGCGCCGAATGAGCAGTTCTTC. Translating it yields CASSLAPNEQFF.

The chain combines TRBV30 with TRBJ1-2; D is perhaps TRBD1 (5 bases). The ends were cut back, 6 bases at V and 4 bases at J, with 18 bases in the middle. CDR1 and CDR2 from the germline V gene are GTSNPN and SVGIG (reference sequence). CDR3 length: 14 amino acids. In DNA, the CDR3 is TGTGCCTGTCGAGTGGGGACCCGGTCCTATGGCTACACCTTC. This gives the protein CACRVGTRSYGYTF. The variable domain in full, with the rest retrieved from reference TRBV30 and TRBJ1-2, is SQTIHQWPATLVQPVGSPLSLECTVEGTSNPNLYWYRQAAGRGLQLLFYSVGIGQISSEVPQNLSASRPQDRQFILSSKKLLLSDSGFYLCACRVGTRSYGYTFGSGTRLTVV.

The sample holds one count of this clone. The V and J genes are TRBV5-1 and TRBJ1-6; D may be TRBD1 (5 bases). The V and J ends lost 0 bases and 7 bases respectively, with 5 bases between them. This CDR3 spans 13 amino acids. Germline V gene sequence: CDR1 SGHRS, CDR2 YFSETQ. The CDR3 coding sequence is TGCGCCAGCAGCTTGGGGGGCAATTCACCCCTCCACTTT. Protein product: CASSLGGNSPLHF. The whole variable domain, filled in from reference TRBV5-1 and TRBJ1-6, reads KAGVTQTPRYLIKTRGQQVTLSCSPISGHRSVSWYQQTPGQGLQFLFEYFSETQRNKGNFPGRFSGRQFSNSRSEMNVSTLELGDSALYLCASSLGGNSPLHFGNGTRLTVT.